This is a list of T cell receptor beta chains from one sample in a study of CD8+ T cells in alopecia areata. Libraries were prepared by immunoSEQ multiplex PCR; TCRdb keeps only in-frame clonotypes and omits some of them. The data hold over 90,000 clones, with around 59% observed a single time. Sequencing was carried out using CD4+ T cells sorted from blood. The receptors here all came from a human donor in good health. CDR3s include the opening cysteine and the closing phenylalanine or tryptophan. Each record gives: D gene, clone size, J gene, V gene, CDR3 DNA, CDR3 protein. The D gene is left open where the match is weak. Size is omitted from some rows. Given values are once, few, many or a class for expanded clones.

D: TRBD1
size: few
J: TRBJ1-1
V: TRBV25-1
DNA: TGTGCCAGCAGACCCGGGACAGCAGGGAGCTCTGAAGCTTTCTTT
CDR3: CASRPGTAGSSEAFF

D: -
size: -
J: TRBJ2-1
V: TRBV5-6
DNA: TGTGCCAGCAGTATTGACAATGAGCAGTTCTTC
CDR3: CASSIDNEQFF

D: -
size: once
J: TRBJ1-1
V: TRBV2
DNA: TGTGCCAGCAGATACACTGAAGCTTTCTTT
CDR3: CASRYTEAFF

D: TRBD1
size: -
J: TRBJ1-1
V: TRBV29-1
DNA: TGCAGCGTTAGCGGGACAGGGGGGGACACTGAAGCTTTCTTT
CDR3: CSVSGTGGDTEAFF

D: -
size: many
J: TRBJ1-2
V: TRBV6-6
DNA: TGTGCCAGCTTTTCACGGGCAGCCCACTATGGCTACACCTTC
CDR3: CASFSRAAHYGYTF

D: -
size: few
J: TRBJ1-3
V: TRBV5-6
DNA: TGTGCCAGCAGCTTGCAGGGGACGCCGACCTCTGGAAACACCATATATTTT
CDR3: CASSLQGTPTSGNTIYF

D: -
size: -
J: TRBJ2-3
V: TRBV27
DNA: TGTGCCAGCAGTTTGACAACTCCCACAGATACGCAGTATTTT
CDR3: CASSLTTPTDTQYF

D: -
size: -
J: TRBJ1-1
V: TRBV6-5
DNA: TGTGCCAGCAATGAAAGAAGGAACACTGAAGCTTTCTTT
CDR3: CASNERRNTEAFF

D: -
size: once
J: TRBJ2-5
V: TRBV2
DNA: TGTGCCAGCAGCGCCGTTGGGAAGACCCAGTACTTC
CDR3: CASSAVGKTQYF

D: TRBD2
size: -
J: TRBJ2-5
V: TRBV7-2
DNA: TGTGCCAGCAGCCTCTGGGGAGCGGGGGCCCAGGGGTCCCAGTACTTC
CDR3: CASSLWGAGAQGSQYF

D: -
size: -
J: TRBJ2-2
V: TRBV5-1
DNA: TGCGCCAGCAGCTGGGACCGTCCGAACACCGGGGAGCTGTTTTTT
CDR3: CASSWDRPNTGELFF

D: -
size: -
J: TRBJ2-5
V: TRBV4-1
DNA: TGCGCCAGCAGCGAAACCCGGTCGGGCCAAGAGACCCAGTACTTC
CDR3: CASSETRSGQETQYF

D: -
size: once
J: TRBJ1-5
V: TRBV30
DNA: TGTGCCTGGAGTGTGGAAAGCAATCAGCCCCAGCATTTT
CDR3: CAWSVESNQPQHF

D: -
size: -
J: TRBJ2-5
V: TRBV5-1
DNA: TGCGCCAGCAGCTTGGCCCCGAACCGGGAACGAGAGACCCAGTACTTC
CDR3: CASSLAPNRERETQYF

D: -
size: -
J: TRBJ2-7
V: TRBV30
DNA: TGTGCCTGGAGGGGATCTGTAGAGCAGTACTTC
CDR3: CAWRGSVEQYF

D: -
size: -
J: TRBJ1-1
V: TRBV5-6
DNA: TGTGCCAGCAGCGCGGGGGCTGGGACTGAAGCTTTCTTT
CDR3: CASSAGAGTEAFF

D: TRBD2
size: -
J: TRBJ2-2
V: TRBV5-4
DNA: TGTGCCAGCAGCCCCGCCGCGGGGGGGAGCGGGGAGCTGTTTTTT
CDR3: CASSPAAGGSGELFF

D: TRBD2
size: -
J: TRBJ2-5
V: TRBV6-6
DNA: TGTGCCAGCAGCTTGCCGGGGGGGCCGGAGACCCAGTACTTC
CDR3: CASSLPGGPETQYF

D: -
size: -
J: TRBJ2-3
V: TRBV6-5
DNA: TGTGCCAGCAGACAAACTGGGGCGCAGATGGATACGCAGTATTTT
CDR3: CASRQTGAQMDTQYF

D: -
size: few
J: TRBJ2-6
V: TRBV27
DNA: TGTGCCAGCAGTTTAGGGTTCCAGCTCTCTGGGGCCAACGTCCTGACTTTC
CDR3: CASSLGFQLSGANVLTF

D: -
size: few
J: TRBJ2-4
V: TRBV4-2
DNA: TGTGCCAGCAGCCAAGATCCTGAGGGAGCCAAAAACATTCAGTACTTC
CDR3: CASSQDPEGAKNIQYF

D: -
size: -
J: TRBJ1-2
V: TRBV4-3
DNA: TGCGCCAGCAGCCAAGACAGGGGCCCAATCTATGGCTACACCTTC
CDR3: CASSQDRGPIYGYTF

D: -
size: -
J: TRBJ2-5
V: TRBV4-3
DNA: TGCGCCAGCAGCCAATTCAGGGGCGAGACCCAGTACTTC
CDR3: CASSQFRGETQYF

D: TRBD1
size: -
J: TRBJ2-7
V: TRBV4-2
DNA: TGTGCCAGCAGCCAAGCCCAGCAACCGACAGGGGGCCAGTACGAGCAGTACTTC
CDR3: CASSQAQQPTGGQYEQYF

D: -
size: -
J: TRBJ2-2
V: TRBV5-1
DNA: TGCGCCAGCAGCTCGGCCGGGACCGCGAATACCGGGGAGCTGTTTTTT
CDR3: CASSSAGTANTGELFF

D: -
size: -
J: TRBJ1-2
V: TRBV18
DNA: TGTGCCAGCTCACCACAACCCAACTATGGCTACACCTTC
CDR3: CASSPQPNYGYTF

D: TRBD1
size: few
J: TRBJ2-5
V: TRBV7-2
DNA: TGTGCCAGCAGAACTGGACAGGGAGAGACCCAGTACTTC
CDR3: CASRTGQGETQYF

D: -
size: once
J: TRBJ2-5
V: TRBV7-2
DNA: TGTGCCAGCAGCTTAGCAGGGACTGAAGAGACCCAGTACTTC
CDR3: CASSLAGTEETQYF